This T cell receptor beta chain emerged from a study of blood T cell repertoires in COVID-19. Study-wide context: COVID-19 samples from acute and convalescent phases originated in the United States, Italy and Spain. PBMCs, B-cell-depleted T cells, or T cells were the source of the cDNA or gDNA that made up the material.

Trimming cost V 3 bases and J 15 bases, with 14 bases left between them. The CDR3 extends over 12 amino acids. Per the germline V gene, CDR1 is KGHSH and CDR2 is LQKENI. Per the original data handling: How many nucleated cells were present was estimated from reference gene primer amplification. The assay was immunoSEQ multiplex PCR, and TCRdb's table has in-frame clones only and misses some. The D gene and trimming were derived from the DNA, and the V and J assignments and clone size from that table. The sample holds hundreds of thousands of clones, 87% seen once. Patients in Seattle were enrolled during active infection, then followed longitudinally.

The receptor was derived from a woman in her sixties or seventies with COVID-19, enrolled during active disease. The chain combines TRBV18 with TRBJ1-4; tentatively, D is TRBD1 (5 bases). Sequencing was done on a sample of peripheral blood. In DNA, the CDR3 is TGTGCCAGCTCACCTCAGGGCCCAAGGTTGTTTTTT. This encodes CASSPQGPRLFF.